This TCR beta chain came from a study of T cell responses to AZD1222 COVID-19 vaccine. General study results and limits: Most donors were white British and more were female, and clonal diversity was possibly underestimated. AZD1222 recipients seropositive at baseline numbered only six. Spike-wide coverage was observed for vaccine-associated CD4 TCRs, with dominant responses at 160-218 and 743-854.

Details on this clone: What it binds is not known.

CDR3 length equals 13 residues. Germline values: CDR1 LNHDA, CDR2 SQIVND (reference sequence). V lost 4 bases, J lost 4 bases, and 1 base stayed unmatched. Profiling relied on immunoSEQ multiplex PCR, and the TCRdb table lists in-frame clones only, not all of them. The profile covers about 180,000 clones, with approximately 86% appearing a single time and about 9.9% taken by the ten largest. The chain is built from TRBV19 and TRBJ1-3; TRBD1 matches at 7 bases. The specimen was peripheral blood, collected 28 days after the second AZD1222 dose. This receptor was identified in an adult who received the AZD1222 COVID-19 vaccine. DNA of the CDR3: TGTGCCAGTAGTAGGGGACAGGGAAACACCATATATTTT. Amino acid sequence: CASSRGQGNTIYF. Looking up the rest from reference TRBV19 and TRBJ1-3 gives the full variable domain: DGGITQSPKYLFRKEGQNVTLSCEQNLNHDAMYWYRQDPGQGLRLIYYSQIVNDFQKGDIAEGYSVSREKKESFPLTVTSAQKNPTAFYLCASSRGQGNTIYFGEGSWLTVV.